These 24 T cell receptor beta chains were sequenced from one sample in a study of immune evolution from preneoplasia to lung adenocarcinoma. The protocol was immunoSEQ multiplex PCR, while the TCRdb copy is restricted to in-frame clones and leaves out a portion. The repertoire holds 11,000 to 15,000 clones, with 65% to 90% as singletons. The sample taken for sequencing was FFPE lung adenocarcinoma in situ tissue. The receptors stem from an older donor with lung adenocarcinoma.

The CDR3 spells CASSPLPGQGNNEQFF. The CDR3 DNA follows: TGTGCCAGCTCACCGCTCCCGGGACAGGGCAACAATGAGCAGTTCTTC. This chain uses TRBV18 with TRBJ2-1; 9 nucleotides agree with TRBD1. Trimming took 3 bases from V and 5 from J; bases not matched to a gene: 8. Germline-derived CDR1 and CDR2 are KGHSH and LQKENI. The CDR3 spans 16 residues.

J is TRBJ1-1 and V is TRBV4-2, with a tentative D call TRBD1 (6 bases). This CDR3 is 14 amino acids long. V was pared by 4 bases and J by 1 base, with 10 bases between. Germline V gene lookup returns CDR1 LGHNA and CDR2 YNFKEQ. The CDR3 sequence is CASSLGGSNTEAFF. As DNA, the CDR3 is TGTGCCAGCAGCCTAGGGGGTTCGAACACTGAAGCTTTCTTT.

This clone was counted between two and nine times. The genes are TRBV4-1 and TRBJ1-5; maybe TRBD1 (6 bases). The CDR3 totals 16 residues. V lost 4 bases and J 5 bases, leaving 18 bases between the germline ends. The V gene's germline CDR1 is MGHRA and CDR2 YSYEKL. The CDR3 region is CASSPQGTGNHQPQHF. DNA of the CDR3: TGCGCCAGCAGCCCCCAGGGGACGGGGAATCATCAGCCCCAGCATTTT.

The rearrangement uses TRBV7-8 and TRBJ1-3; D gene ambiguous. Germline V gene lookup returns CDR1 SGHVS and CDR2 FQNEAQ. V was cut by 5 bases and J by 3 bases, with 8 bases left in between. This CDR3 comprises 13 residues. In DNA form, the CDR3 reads TGTGCCAGCAGCCCTACAATTGGAAACACCATATATTTT. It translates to CASSPTIGNTIYF.

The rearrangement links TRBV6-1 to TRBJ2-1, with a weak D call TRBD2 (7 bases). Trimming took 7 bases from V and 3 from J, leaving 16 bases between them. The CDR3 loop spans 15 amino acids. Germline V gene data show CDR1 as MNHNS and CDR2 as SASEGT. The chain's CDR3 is CASTFLGGRYNEQFF. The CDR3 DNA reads TGTGCCAGCACCTTCCTCGGGGGGCGCTACAATGAGCAGTTCTTC.

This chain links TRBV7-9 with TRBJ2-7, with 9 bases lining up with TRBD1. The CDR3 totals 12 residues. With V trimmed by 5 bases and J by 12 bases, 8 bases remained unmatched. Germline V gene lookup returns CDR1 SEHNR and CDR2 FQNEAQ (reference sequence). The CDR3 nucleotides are TGTGCCAGCAGCCCCGCGGGGGACAGGGCGTACTTC. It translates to CASSPAGDRAYF.

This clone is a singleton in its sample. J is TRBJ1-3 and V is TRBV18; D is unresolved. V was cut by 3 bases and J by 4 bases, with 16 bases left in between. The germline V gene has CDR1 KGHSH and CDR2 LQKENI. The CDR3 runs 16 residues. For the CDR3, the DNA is TGTGCCAGCTCACCCTGGGCCACCGAACAAGGAAACACCATATATTTT. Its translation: CASSPWATEQGNTIYF.

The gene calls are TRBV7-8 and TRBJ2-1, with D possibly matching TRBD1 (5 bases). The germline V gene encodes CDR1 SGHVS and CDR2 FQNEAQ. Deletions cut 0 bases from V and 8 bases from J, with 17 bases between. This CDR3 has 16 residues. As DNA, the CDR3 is TGTGCCAGCAGCTTAGCGGGGCCTAGAGAGGTCGATGAGCAGTTCTTC. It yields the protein CASSLAGPREVDEQFF.

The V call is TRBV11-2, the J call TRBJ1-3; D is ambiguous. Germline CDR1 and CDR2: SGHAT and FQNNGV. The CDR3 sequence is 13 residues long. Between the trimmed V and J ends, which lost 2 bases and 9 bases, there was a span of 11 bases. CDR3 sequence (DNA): TGTGCCAGCAGCTTAAGCGGAGGAGGCACCATATATTTT. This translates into CASSLSGGGTIYF.

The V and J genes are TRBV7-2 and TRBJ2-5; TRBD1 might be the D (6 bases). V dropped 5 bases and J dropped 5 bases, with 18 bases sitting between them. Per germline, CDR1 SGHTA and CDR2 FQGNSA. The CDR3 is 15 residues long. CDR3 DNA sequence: TGTGCCAGCAGCCTCAACAGGGCCGTCTTGGAGACCCAGTACTTC. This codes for CASSLNRAVLETQYF. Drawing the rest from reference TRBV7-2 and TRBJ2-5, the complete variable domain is GAGVSQSPSNKVTEKGKDVELRCDPISGHTALYWYRQSLGQGLEFLIYFQGNSAPDKSGLPSDRFSAERTGGSVSTLTIQRTQQEDSAVYLCASSLNRAVLETQYFGPGTRLLVL.

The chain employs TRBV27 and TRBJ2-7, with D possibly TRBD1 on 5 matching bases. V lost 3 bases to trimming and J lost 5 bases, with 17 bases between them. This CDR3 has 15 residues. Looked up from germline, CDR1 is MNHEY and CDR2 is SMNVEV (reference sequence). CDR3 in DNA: TGTGCCAGCAGTTTCCGACTCCAGGGTTGGAACGAGCAGTACTTC. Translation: CASSFRLQGWNEQYF.

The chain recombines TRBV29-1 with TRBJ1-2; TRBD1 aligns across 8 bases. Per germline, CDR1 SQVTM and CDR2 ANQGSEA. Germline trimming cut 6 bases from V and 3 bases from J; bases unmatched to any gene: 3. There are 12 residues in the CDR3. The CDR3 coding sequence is TGCAGCGTCAGGACAGGGCACTATGGCTACACCTTC. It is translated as CSVRTGHYGYTF. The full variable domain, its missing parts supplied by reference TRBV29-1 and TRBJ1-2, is SAVISQKPSRDICQRGTSLTIQCQVDSQVTMMFWYRQQPGQSLTLIATANQGSEATYESGFVIDKFPISRPNLTFSTLTVSNMSPEDSSIYLCSVRTGHYGYTFGSGTRLTVV.

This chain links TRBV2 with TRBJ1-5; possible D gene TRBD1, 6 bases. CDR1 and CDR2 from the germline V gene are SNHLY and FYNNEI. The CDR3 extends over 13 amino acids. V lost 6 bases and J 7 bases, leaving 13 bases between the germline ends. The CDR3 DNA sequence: TGTGCCAGCAGGGGGGGGCGCGGGCAGCCCCAGCATTTT. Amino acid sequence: CASRGGRGQPQHF. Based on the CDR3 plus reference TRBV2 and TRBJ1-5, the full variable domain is EPEVTQTPSHQVTQMGQEVILRCVPISNHLYFYWYRQILGQKVEFLVSFYNNEISEKSEIFDDQFSVERPDGSNFTLKIRSTKLEDSAMYFCASRGGRGQPQHFGDGTRLSIL.

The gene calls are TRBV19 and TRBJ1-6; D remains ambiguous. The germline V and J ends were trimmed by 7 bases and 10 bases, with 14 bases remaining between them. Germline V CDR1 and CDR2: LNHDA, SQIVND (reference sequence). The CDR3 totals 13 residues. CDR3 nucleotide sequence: TGTGCCAGTACCCACGAAACGGGATCACCCCTCCACTTT. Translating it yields CASTHETGSPLHF.

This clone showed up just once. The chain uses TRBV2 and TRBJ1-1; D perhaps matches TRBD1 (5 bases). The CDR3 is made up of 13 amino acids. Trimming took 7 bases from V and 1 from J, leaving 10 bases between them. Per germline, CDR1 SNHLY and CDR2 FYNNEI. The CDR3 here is CASIRQPNTEAFF. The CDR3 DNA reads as TGTGCCAGCATCAGACAGCCGAACACTGAAGCTTTCTTT.

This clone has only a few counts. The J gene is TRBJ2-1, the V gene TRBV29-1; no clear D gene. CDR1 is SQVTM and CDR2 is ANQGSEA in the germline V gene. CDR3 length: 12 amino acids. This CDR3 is CSCGQLYNEQFF. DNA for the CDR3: TGCTCATGTGGGCAGTTATACAATGAGCAGTTCTTC.

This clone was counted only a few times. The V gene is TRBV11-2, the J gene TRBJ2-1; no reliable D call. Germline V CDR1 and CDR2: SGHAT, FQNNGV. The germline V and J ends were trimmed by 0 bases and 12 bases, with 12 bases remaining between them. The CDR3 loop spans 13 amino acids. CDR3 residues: CASSLEPGVGQFF. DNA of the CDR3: TGTGCCAGCAGCTTAGAGCCAGGTGTAGGGCAGTTCTTC. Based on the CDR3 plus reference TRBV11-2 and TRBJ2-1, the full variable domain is EAGVAQSPRYKIIEKRQSVAFWCNPISGHATLYWYQQILGQGPKLLIQFQNNGVVDDSQLPKDRFSAERLKGVDSTLKIQPAKLEDSAVYLCASSLEPGVGQFFGPGTRLTVL.

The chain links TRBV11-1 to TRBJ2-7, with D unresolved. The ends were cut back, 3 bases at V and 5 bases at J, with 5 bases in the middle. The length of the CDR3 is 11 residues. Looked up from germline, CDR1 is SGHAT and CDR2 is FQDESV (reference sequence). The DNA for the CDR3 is TGTGCCAGCAGCTTGGCCAACGAGCAGTACTTC. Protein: CASSLANEQYF.

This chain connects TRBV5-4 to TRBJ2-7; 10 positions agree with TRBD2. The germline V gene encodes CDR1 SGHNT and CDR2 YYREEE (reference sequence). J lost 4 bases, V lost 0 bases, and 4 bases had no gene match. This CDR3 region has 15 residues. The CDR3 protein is CASSLGLAGEYEQYF. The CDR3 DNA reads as TGTGCCAGCAGCTTGGGGCTAGCGGGAGAATACGAGCAGTACTTC.

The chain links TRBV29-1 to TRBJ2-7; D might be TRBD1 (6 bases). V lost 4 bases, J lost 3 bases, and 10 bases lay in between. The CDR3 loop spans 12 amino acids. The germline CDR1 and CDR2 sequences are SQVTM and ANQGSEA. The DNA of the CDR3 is TGCAGCGTTGTCGACAGGTTCTACGAGCAGTACTTC. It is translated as CSVVDRFYEQYF.

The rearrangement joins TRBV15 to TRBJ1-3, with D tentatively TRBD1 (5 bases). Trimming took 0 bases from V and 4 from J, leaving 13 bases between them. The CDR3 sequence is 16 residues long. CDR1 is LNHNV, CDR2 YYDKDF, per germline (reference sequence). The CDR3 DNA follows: TGTGCCACCAGCAGAGATCAAGGACAAACAGGAAACACCATATATTTT. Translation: CATSRDQGQTGNTIYF.

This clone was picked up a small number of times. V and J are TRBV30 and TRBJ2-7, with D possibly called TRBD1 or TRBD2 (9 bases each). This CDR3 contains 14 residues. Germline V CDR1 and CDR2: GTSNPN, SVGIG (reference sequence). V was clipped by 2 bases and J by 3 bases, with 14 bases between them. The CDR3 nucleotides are TGTGCCTGGAGTCTAGCGGGACAGGGCTACGAGCAGTACTTC. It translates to CAWSLAGQGYEQYF.

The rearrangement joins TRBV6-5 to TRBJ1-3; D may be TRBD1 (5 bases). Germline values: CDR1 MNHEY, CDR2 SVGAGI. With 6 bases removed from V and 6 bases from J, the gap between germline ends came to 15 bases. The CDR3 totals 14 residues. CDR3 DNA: TGTGCCAGCAGGCCCGCCATACAGGAAAACACCATATATTTT. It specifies CASRPAIQENTIYF.

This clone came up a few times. The CDR3 sequence: CASSWGDVAKNIQYF. The CDR3 bases are TGCGCCAGCAGCTGGGGCGATGTAGCCAAAAACATTCAGTACTTC. This chain links TRBV5-1 with TRBJ2-4, with D possibly being TRBD1 (5 bases). Germline V gene sequence: CDR1 SGHRS, CDR2 YFSETQ. This CDR3 spans 15 amino acids. Trimming removed 3 bases from V and 0 bases from J, with 10 bases in between.